A selection of T cell receptor beta chains follows, all from one sample in a study of blood T cells in healthy people across ages. Via MiXCR, TCRdb re-called the 5' RACE reads, giving one row per CDR3 protein. The sample lists 920,000 or so distinct CDR3 sequences; 40% to 45% were seen once. The sample taken for sequencing was blood. The receptors originated from an older woman in good health. CDR3s include the opening cysteine and the closing phenylalanine or tryptophan. Fields, in order: V gene, J gene, CDR3 protein.

v_call: TRBV12-3/TRBV12-4; j_call: TRBJ2-1; cdr3_aa: CASALLNNEQFF
v_call: TRBV6-1; j_call: TRBJ2-3; cdr3_aa: CATRRALPTDTQYF
v_call: TRBV6-6; j_call: TRBJ2-1; cdr3_aa: CASSYSRVANEQFF
v_call: TRBV27; j_call: TRBJ2-3; cdr3_aa: CASSFTRTGFTDTQYF
v_call: TRBV19; j_call: TRBJ2-7; cdr3_aa: CASSATLIPHEQYF
v_call: TRBV2; j_call: TRBJ2-4; cdr3_aa: CASRASAKNIQYF
v_call: TRBV7-6; j_call: TRBJ2-3; cdr3_aa: CASSQGTGGPTDTQYF
v_call: TRBV20-1; j_call: TRBJ2-3; cdr3_aa: CSARDTGTGHTDTQYF
v_call: TRBV7-8; j_call: TRBJ2-7; cdr3_aa: CASSLAGTRNIDEQYF
v_call: TRBV12-3/TRBV12-4; j_call: TRBJ1-4; cdr3_aa: CASSWGTDNEKLFF
v_call: TRBV12-3/TRBV12-4; j_call: TRBJ2-1; cdr3_aa: CASSYGTSGNSEQFF
v_call: TRBV29-1; j_call: TRBJ2-3; cdr3_aa: CSVELPFTDTQYF
v_call: TRBV4-1; j_call: TRBJ1-4; cdr3_aa: CASSHRGLNEKLFF
v_call: TRBV7-8; j_call: TRBJ1-6; cdr3_aa: CASSRRSSYNSPLHF
v_call: TRBV5-1; j_call: TRBJ1-5; cdr3_aa: CATQRRDRNQPQHF
v_call: TRBV20-1; j_call: TRBJ2-1; cdr3_aa: CSARGASGTYNEQFF
v_call: TRBV6-6; j_call: TRBJ2-7; cdr3_aa: CAGHRETEQYF
v_call: TRBV6-5; j_call: TRBJ2-5; cdr3_aa: CASSSPQGPQETQYF
v_call: TRBV5-1; j_call: TRBJ2-1; cdr3_aa: CASSELSNEQFF
v_call: TRBV11-2; j_call: TRBJ2-3; cdr3_aa: CASSSTGASTDAQYF
v_call: TRBV7-9; j_call: TRBJ2-7; cdr3_aa: CASRQTGLGMDEQYF
v_call: TRBV27; j_call: TRBJ1-5; cdr3_aa: CASSLGRGGNQPQHF
v_call: TRBV20-1; j_call: TRBJ2-1; cdr3_aa: CSARDRLVPYNEQFF
v_call: TRBV9; j_call: TRBJ2-3; cdr3_aa: CTSSVAAGFTDTQYF
v_call: TRBV13; j_call: TRBJ2-1; cdr3_aa: CASSRRDPYSYNEQFF
v_call: TRBV28; j_call: TRBJ1-1; cdr3_aa: CANRYRDGVTEAFF
v_call: TRBV29-1; j_call: TRBJ2-3; cdr3_aa: CSVEGHSTDTQYF
v_call: TRBV20-1; j_call: TRBJ1-2; cdr3_aa: CSARQQGANYGYTF
v_call: TRBV13; j_call: TRBJ2-5; cdr3_aa: CASSRLAGTRNEQYF
v_call: TRBV10-3; j_call: TRBJ1-5; cdr3_aa: CTISEDRTWDQPQHF
v_call: TRBV7-2; j_call: TRBJ1-5; cdr3_aa: CARGDRNRPQHF
v_call: TRBV20-1; j_call: TRBJ2-7; cdr3_aa: CSASDHAYEQYF
v_call: TRBV20-1; j_call: TRBJ2-5; cdr3_aa: CSARNSGTEGTQYF
v_call: TRBV30; j_call: TRBJ1-1; cdr3_aa: CAWSAAKNADLSNTEAFF
v_call: TRBV5-1; j_call: TRBJ2-1; cdr3_aa: CASSPGDSTLINEQFF
v_call: TRBV20-1; j_call: -; cdr3_aa: CSESRGIPYEQYF
v_call: TRBV3-1; j_call: TRBJ2-3; cdr3_aa: CASSDRTRGTDTQYF
v_call: TRBV3-1; j_call: TRBJ1-5; cdr3_aa: CASSQQVGNQPQHF
v_call: TRBV5-6; j_call: TRBJ2-1; cdr3_aa: CASSLYSARRHNEQFF
v_call: TRBV20-1; j_call: TRBJ2-2; cdr3_aa: CSASTLANTGELFF
v_call: TRBV27; j_call: TRBJ2-1; cdr3_aa: CASITGFNEQFF
v_call: TRBV20-1; j_call: TRBJ2-7; cdr3_aa: CSARKGPDEQYF
v_call: TRBV11-2; j_call: TRBJ2-1; cdr3_aa: CASSSTGYSEQFF
v_call: TRBV4-1; j_call: TRBJ2-6; cdr3_aa: CASSQYSRVPLSGANVLTF
v_call: TRBV30; j_call: TRBJ1-2; cdr3_aa: CAWRPQGAGGYTF
v_call: TRBV20-1; j_call: TRBJ2-7; cdr3_aa: CSARDGATYEQYF
v_call: TRBV18; j_call: TRBJ2-7; cdr3_aa: CASSPSFGHNYEQYF
v_call: TRBV5-6; j_call: -; cdr3_aa: CASSDRQDLEQYF
v_call: TRBV6-6; j_call: TRBJ2-7; cdr3_aa: CASSFTGLAGTEQYF
v_call: TRBV4-1; j_call: TRBJ1-2; cdr3_aa: CASSQVRGTSGSYGYTF